These 25 T cell receptor beta chains originate from one sample sequenced in a study of blood T cell repertoires in COVID-19. Generated by immunoSEQ multiplex PCR, the TCRdb table keeps only in-frame clones and is missing some. The sample lists about 190,000 clones, 75% to 90% occurring once. Sequencing was done on a sample of peripheral blood. The receptors stem from a man aged 40-49 years with acute or convalescent COVID-19.

This chain joins TRBV19 and TRBJ1-6, with TRBD1 matching over 12 bases. V lost 4 bases and J lost 10; bases outside the gene matches: 11. Germline V CDR1 and CDR2: LNHDA, SQIVND (reference sequence). The CDR3 is made up of 17 amino acids. CDR3 in amino acids: CASSTTGGQGAKSPLHF. DNA of the CDR3: TGTGCCAGTAGTACTACGGGGGGACAGGGGGCGAAATCACCCCTCCACTTT.

V usage is TRBV9 and J usage is TRBJ2-5; 8 bases line up with TRBD1. With V trimmed by 3 bases and J by 3 bases, 7 bases remained unmatched. CDR3 size: 15 residues. Germline CDR1 is SGDLS and CDR2 is YYNGEE. The CDR3 loop is CASSAPGGSEETQYF. The DNA for the CDR3 is TGTGCCAGCAGCGCCCCAGGGGGCTCGGAAGAGACCCAGTACTTC.

The chain uses TRBV2 and TRBJ2-7; D is undetermined. CDR1 is SNHLY, CDR2 FYNNEI, per germline. The V gene lost 4 bases and the J gene lost 7 bases, with 20 bases spanning the gap. This CDR3 comprises 15 residues. The CDR3 sequence is CASSAPLLSTREQYF. In DNA, the CDR3 is TGTGCCAGCAGTGCCCCGCTCTTATCGACTCGGGAGCAGTACTTC.

CDR3 residues: CASSPGGTSYEQYF. CDR3 sequence (DNA): TGTGCCAGCAGCCCGGGAGGGACCTCCTACGAGCAGTACTTC. V is TRBV7-3 and J is TRBJ2-7, with TRBD2 matching over 8 bases. The CDR3 runs 14 residues. The V segment lost 5 bases and the J segment 0 bases; nucleotides outside the gene matches: 3. Germline V gene lookup returns CDR1 SGHTA and CDR2 FQGTGA.

The J gene is TRBJ2-6, the V gene TRBV4-1; 8 nucleotides line up with TRBD1. CDR1 and CDR2 (germline): MGHRA, YSYEKL. J gave up 0 bases and V 2 bases, and 15 bases lay outside the gene matches. The CDR3 is 21 amino acids. CDR3 region: CASSQRNLIDRGPSGANVLTF. Written as DNA, the CDR3 is TGCGCCAGCAGCCAACGGAACCTTATCGACAGGGGTCCCTCTGGGGCCAACGTCCTGACTTTC.

This chain connects TRBV20-1 to TRBJ2-3; 8 bases map to TRBD2. Looked up from germline, CDR1 is DFQATT and CDR2 is SNEGSKA (reference sequence). V shed 3 bases and J 3 bases; nucleotides not matched to a gene: 5. This CDR3 is built from 14 residues. Here the CDR3 DNA reads TGCAGTGCTAGTGTCTTAGCGGGAACAGATACGCAGTATTTT. It yields the protein CSASVLAGTDTQYF.

The J gene is TRBJ1-2, the V gene TRBV10-3; D might be TRBD1 (5 bases). The CDR3 length is 14 residues. Per the germline V gene, CDR1 is ENHRY and CDR2 is SYGVKD. V lost 4 bases and J 3 bases, leaving 12 bases between the germline ends. As DNA, the CDR3 is TGTGCCATCAGTGTGTCGGGGGGGGACTATGGCTACACCTTC. Protein product: CAISVSGGDYGYTF.

The rearrangement links TRBV2 to TRBJ1-1; D possibly corresponds to TRBD1 (6 bases). CDR3 length equals 13 residues. CDR1 and CDR2 (germline): SNHLY, FYNNEI. Trimming removed 7 bases from V and 3 bases from J, with 12 bases in between. Here the CDR3 DNA reads TGTGCCAGCATGGACAGAGGATACACTGAAGCTTTCTTT. Protein: CASMDRGYTEAFF.

In its sample, this clone was seen once. V and J are TRBV27 and TRBJ1-1; D possibly corresponds to TRBD1 (5 bases). The germline gives CDR1 MNHEY, CDR2 SMNVEV (reference sequence). V was pared by 1 base and J by 5 bases, with 17 bases between. CDR3 length equals 16 residues. DNA of the CDR3: TGTGCCAGCAGTTTATATGCCCCAGGGTTCGAGACTGAAGCTTTCTTT. Encoded protein: CASSLYAPGFETEAFF.

The V gene is TRBV19, the J gene TRBJ1-4; the match to TRBD1 covers 7 bases. Trimming removed 1 base from V and 5 bases from J; junction bases left unmatched: 7. This CDR3 contains 16 residues. Germline V gives CDR1 LNHDA, CDR2 SQIVND (reference sequence). The CDR3 DNA sequence: TGTGCCAGTAGTATAGGACAGGGCCTCGTAAATGAAAAACTGTTTTTT. Its protein is CASSIGQGLVNEKLFF.

CDR3 amino acids: CASSPRTSGANEQFF. Written as DNA, the CDR3 is TGCGCCAGCAGCCCTCGGACTAGCGGGGCTAATGAGCAGTTCTTC. This chain links TRBV5-1 with TRBJ2-1, with 12 positions matching TRBD2. Unmatched junction bases numbered 6, after V lost 4 bases and J lost 7 bases. This CDR3 is 15 amino acids long. CDR1 SGHRS and CDR2 YFSETQ come from the germline V gene.

This sequence joins TRBV7-9 and TRBJ2-1; 12 bases agree with TRBD1. The CDR3 totals 17 residues. J lost 5 bases, V lost 7 bases, and 12 bases had no gene match. Germline CDR1 SEHNR, CDR2 FQNEAQ (reference sequence). DNA of the CDR3: TGTGCCAGCACCACGGGGTGGGGACAGGGGGCGAACAATGAGCAGTTCTTC. This translates into CASTTGWGQGANNEQFF.

V gene TRBV27 combines with J gene TRBJ2-1, with 8 bases identical to TRBD2. The CDR3 has 14 amino acids. Looked up from germline, CDR1 is MNHEY and CDR2 is SMNVEV (reference sequence). Trimming took 11 bases from V and 0 from J; bases not matched to a gene: 6. The CDR3 spells CAARGGSSYNEQFF. The CDR3 bases are TGTGCCGCCCGGGGGGGGAGCTCCTACAATGAGCAGTTCTTC.

This chain joins TRBV3-1 (or the pseudogene TRBV3-2) and TRBJ1-2, with 10 bases fitting TRBD1. V shed 1 base, J shed 3 bases, and the junction held 5 bases outside the gene matches. Germline lookup yields CDR1 LGHDT and CDR2 YNNKEL (reference sequence). The CDR3 totals 16 residues. In DNA form, the CDR3 reads TGTGCCAGCAGCCAAGGCGCCGGGACAGGGGACTATGGCTACACCTTC. Its protein product is CASSQGAGTGDYGYTF.

This chain links TRBV3-1 (or the pseudogene TRBV3-2) with TRBJ1-6; 7 nucleotides match TRBD1. CDR3 length equals 18 residues. V was pared by 1 base and J by 10 bases, with 16 bases of the junction left unmatched. Germline V gives CDR1 LGHDT, CDR2 YNNKEL (reference sequence). The CDR3 DNA reads as TGTGCCAGCAGCCAAGTAACCATTCGACAGGGAGGAAACTCACCCCTCCACTTT. It is translated as CASSQVTIRQGGNSPLHF.

The rearrangement links TRBV7-9 to TRBJ2-1; 13 nucleotides align to TRBD2. V lost 1 base and J lost 8; bases outside the gene matches: 2. The CDR3 runs to 15 residues. Germline V CDR1 and CDR2: SEHNR, FQNEAQ (reference sequence). CDR3 in DNA: TGTGCCAGCAGCTTAGAAGGGACTAGCGGGGATGAGCAGTTCTTC. Residues: CASSLEGTSGDEQFF.

The chain employs TRBV3-1 (or the pseudogene TRBV3-2) and TRBJ1-3; maybe TRBD1 (5 bases). This CDR3 region has 14 residues. V gave up 4 bases and J gave up 1 base, with 8 bases separating them. Germline CDR1 is LGHDT and CDR2 is YNNKEL (reference sequence). The CDR3: CASSPRVSGNTIYF. CDR3 in DNA: TGTGCCAGCAGCCCCAGGGTTTCTGGAAACACCATATATTTT.

The gene calls are TRBV7-9 and TRBJ1-1; possible D gene TRBD1, 6 bases. The V gene lost 8 bases and the J gene lost 5 bases, with 24 bases spanning the gap. The CDR3 length is 16 residues. Germline CDR1 and CDR2: SEHNR and FQNEAQ (reference sequence). CDR3 bases: TGTGCCAGCTCCGATCTGAAGGGGGGGCGCGGAACTGAAGCTTTCTTT. The encoded protein is CASSDLKGGRGTEAFF.

The chain uses TRBV27 and TRBJ2-6; the D is unclear. The V gene's germline CDR1 is MNHEY and CDR2 SMNVEV (reference sequence). The CDR3 runs to 15 residues. Between the trimmed V and J ends, which lost 6 bases and 3 bases, there was a span of 12 bases. CDR3 sequence: CASRGSPFGANVLTF. CDR3 DNA sequence: TGTGCCAGCAGGGGCAGTCCTTTTGGGGCCAACGTCCTGACTTTC.

The V gene is TRBV5-4, the J gene TRBJ2-5; TRBD1 agrees at 10 bases. The CDR3 sequence is 15 residues long. The V segment lost 4 bases and the J segment 5 bases; nucleotides outside the gene matches: 8. Germline CDR1 and CDR2: SGHNT and YYREEE (reference sequence). The CDR3 region has the DNA TGTGCCAGCAGCCAGCAACCGGGACAGGGGGAGACCCAGTACTTC. Translated: CASSQQPGQGETQYF.

The gene calls are TRBV3-1 (or the pseudogene TRBV3-2) and TRBJ2-7; D may be TRBD1 (5 bases). Looked up from germline, CDR1 is LGHDT and CDR2 is YNNKEL (reference sequence). The CDR3 contains 16 residues. Trimming removed 0 bases from V and 1 base from J, with 13 bases in between. The CDR3 sequence is CASSQDVNRRSYEQYF. CDR3 DNA: TGTGCCAGCAGCCAAGATGTGAACAGGAGATCCTACGAGCAGTACTTC.

The chain links TRBV27 to TRBJ2-2; TRBD1 agrees at 9 bases. CDR1 MNHEY and CDR2 SMNVEV come from the germline V gene (reference sequence). After removal of 5 bases from V and 5 bases from J, the junction contained 6 bases not matched to a gene. This CDR3 spans 15 amino acids. The CDR3 DNA is TGTGCCAGCAGTCCCGGGACAGGGTCGACCGGGGAGCTGTTTTTT. It is translated as CASSPGTGSTGELFF.

For this clone: The sample contains more than one DNA sequence encoding this CDR3. The J gene is TRBJ1-5, the V gene TRBV10-3, with D unresolved. The CDR3 runs 14 residues. Germline V CDR1 and CDR2: ENHRY, SYGVKD. Trimming removed 0 bases at V and 4 bases at J, with 7 bases between. CDR3 DNA: TGTGCCATCAGTGAGTCGGAGCGAAATCAGCCCCAGCATTTT. Residues: CAISESERNQPQHF.

The V call is TRBV7-9, the J call TRBJ1-2; D ambiguous. There are 15 residues in the CDR3. Germline lookup yields CDR1 SEHNR and CDR2 FQNEAQ (reference sequence). V lost 5 bases and J 4 bases, leaving 17 bases between the germline ends. This chain's CDR3 is CASSPNAGATYGYTF. CDR3 bases: TGTGCCAGCAGCCCCAACGCGGGAGCTACCTATGGCTACACCTTC.

This clone was counted a single time. V is TRBV5-1 and J is TRBJ1-3, with D possibly being TRBD1 (6 bases). Germline CDR1 reads SGHRS; CDR2 reads YFSETQ. Trimming took off 3 bases at V and 0 bases at J, with 13 bases between the two ends. This CDR3 has 16 amino acids. The CDR3 nucleotides are TGCGCCAGCAGCTGGCGTGAACAGGGCTCTGGAAACACCATATATTTT. Protein: CASSWREQGSGNTIYF.